In its sample, the clone carrying this T cell receptor beta chain was seen once. The germline gives CDR1 SGHAT, CDR2 FQNNGV. This CDR3 comprises 14 residues. V gave up 7 bases and J gave up 4 bases, with 17 bases separating them. This specimen comes from a study of shared clonotypes between healthy human individuals. The naive CD8 fraction comprised CD45RO-negative cells positively selected for CCR7 and excluded terminally differentiated effector memory CD45RA+ cells. The data were produced by immunoSEQ multiplex PCR, yet TCRdb's version contains in-frame clones alone and is incomplete. The table shows about 2.1 million clones, with around 93% occurring only once.

The origin of this receptor is a young man in good health. Some clones in this sample may be carry-over from other donors' samples. The chain combines TRBV11-2 with TRBJ2-7, with D perhaps matching TRBD2 (6 bases). The sequenced material came from naive CD8+ T cells from PBMCs. CDR3 sequence (DNA): TGTGCCAGCACCCACCGGGACTTGACATACGAGCAGTACTTC. It translates to CASTHRDLTYEQYF.